The 16 T cell receptor beta chains presented below share a single source sample, sequenced in a study of blood T cell repertoires in COVID-19. Sequenced by immunoSEQ multiplex PCR; TCRdb stores in-frame clones only, minus some. In the table there are around 280,000 clones, roughly 90% of which are singletons. The specimen sequenced was peripheral blood. These TCRs come from a woman aged 25 to 39 with COVID-19, enrolled during active disease.

The chain carries TRBV7-9 and TRBJ2-7; 7 nucleotides match TRBD2. The V and J ends lost 5 bases and 2 bases, in that order; junction bases with no gene match: 9. CDR1 and CDR2 (germline): SEHNR, FQNEAQ (reference sequence). The length of the CDR3 is 15 residues. Written as DNA, the CDR3 is TGTGCCAGCAGCCCAAGCGGGAATGGGCCCTACGAGCAGTACTTC. This encodes CASSPSGNGPYEQYF.

The rearrangement links TRBV2 to TRBJ1-3; possible D gene TRBD1, 5 bases. The CDR3 length is 19 residues. Germline V gene data show CDR1 as SNHLY and CDR2 as FYNNEI. V lost 7 bases and J lost 0, with 25 bases in between. The CDR3 loop is CASTPLATATPLSGNTIYF. The DNA of the CDR3 is TGTGCCAGCACACCTCTGGCGACAGCTACTCCTCTCTCTGGAAACACCATATATTTT.

V usage is TRBV19 and J usage is TRBJ2-2; 7 bases line up with TRBD1. This CDR3 region has 15 residues. J gave up 2 bases and V 10 bases, and 10 bases lay outside the gene matches. CDR1 LNHDA and CDR2 SQIVND come from the germline V gene (reference sequence). The CDR3 region has the DNA TGTGCCACCCCTACCCGGGACAGTAACACCGGGGAGCTGTTTTTT. Amino acid sequence: CATPTRDSNTGELFF.

V gene TRBV12-5 combines with J gene TRBJ2-5, with D uncertain. Trimming cost V 3 bases and J 2 bases, with 10 bases left between them. CDR3 length equals 14 residues. Per the germline V gene, CDR1 is LGHNT and CDR2 is FRNRAP. In nucleotides, the CDR3 is TGTGCTAGTGGTTTTGGTGACACTCAAGAGACCCAGTACTTC. Its protein product is CASGFGDTQETQYF. Full variable domain (remainder filled in from reference TRBV12-5 and TRBJ2-5): DARVTQTPRHKVTEMGQEVTMRCQPILGHNTVFWYRQTMMQGLELLAYFRNRAPLDDSGMPKDRFSAEMPDATLATLKIQPSEPRDSAVYFCASGFGDTQETQYFGPGTRLLVL.

The genes are TRBV6-5 and TRBJ1-4; D not resolved. This CDR3 has 13 amino acids. The V and J ends lost 0 bases and 12 bases respectively, with 11 bases between them. Per germline, CDR1 MNHEY and CDR2 SVGAGI. For the CDR3, the DNA is TGTGCCAGCAGTTACTCGACCGGAGCAGAACTGTTTTTT. Translation: CASSYSTGAELFF.

V and J are TRBV5-1 and TRBJ2-5; 10 nucleotides match TRBD1. Trimming took 0 bases from V and 2 from J; bases not matched to a gene: 1. Looked up from germline, CDR1 is SGHRS and CDR2 is YFSETQ. The CDR3 length is 15 residues. CDR3 DNA: TGCGCCAGCAGCTTGGGGACAGGGGGGCAAGAGACCCAGTACTTC. Its protein product is CASSLGTGGQETQYF.

This clone has only one observation. The V and J genes are TRBV3-1 (or the pseudogene TRBV3-2) and TRBJ2-7; 7 bases map to TRBD2. Germline CDR1 reads LGHDT; CDR2 reads YNNKEL (reference sequence). With V trimmed by 2 bases and J by 2 bases, 3 bases remained unmatched. CDR3 length: 14 amino acids. CDR3 in DNA: TGTGCCAGCAGCCAATGGACTAGTACCTACGAGCAGTACTTC. Translation: CASSQWTSTYEQYF.

The rearrangement joins TRBV10-3 to TRBJ2-7; D is undetermined. Germline values: CDR1 ENHRY, CDR2 SYGVKD. V lost 4 bases to trimming and J lost 6 bases, with 19 bases between them. This CDR3 contains 15 residues. The CDR3 DNA reads as TGTGCCATCAGTGTCCTAGACTTAGCCCCATCCGAGCAGTACTTC. It is translated as CAISVLDLAPSEQYF.

This clone was detected a few times. The V and J genes are TRBV28 and TRBJ1-4; D gene unclear. V gave up 3 bases and J gave up 6 bases, with 23 bases separating them. Germline V gene data show CDR1 as MDHEN and CDR2 as SYDVKM. The CDR3 totals 18 residues. The CDR3 here is CASSFFPPPREVDEKLFF. The CDR3 DNA reads TGTGCCAGCAGTTTTTTCCCCCCTCCGCGTGAAGTAGATGAAAAACTGTTTTTT. Full variable domain (remainder filled in from reference TRBV28 and TRBJ1-4): DVKVTQSSRYLVKRTGEKVFLECVQDMDHENMFWYRQDPGLGLRLIYFSYDVKMKEKGDIPEGYSVSREKKERFSLILESASTNQTSMYLCASSFFPPPREVDEKLFFGSGTQLSVL.

The chain recombines TRBV7-2 with TRBJ2-1; TRBD1 matches at 8 bases. The CDR3 is made up of 16 amino acids. Germline CDR1 reads SGHTA; CDR2 reads FQGNSA. V lost 5 bases and J lost 5; bases outside the gene matches: 11. The CDR3 DNA follows: TGTGCCAGCAGCCCGCGCCCAGGGGGCGTCCACAATGAGCAGTTCTTC. Amino acids: CASSPRPGGVHNEQFF.

The chain recombines TRBV7-2 with TRBJ2-7; perhaps TRBD1 as D (7 bases). V was clipped by 1 base and J by 3 bases, with 13 bases between them. This CDR3 has 15 amino acids. The germline V gene encodes CDR1 SGHTA and CDR2 FQGNSA. DNA for the CDR3: TGTGCCAGCAGCTTAGGGAGGGGGCTGCACTACGAGCAGTACTTC. Translating it yields CASSLGRGLHYEQYF. Full variable domain (missing parts from reference TRBV7-2 and TRBJ2-7): GAGVSQSPSNKVTEKGKDVELRCDPISGHTALYWYRQSLGQGLEFLIYFQGNSAPDKSGLPSDRFSAERTGGSVSTLTIQRTQQEDSAVYLCASSLGRGLHYEQYFGPGTRLTVT.

The CDR3 coding sequence is TGTGCCAGCAGCTTGGTTGGCTCCACCATTTACTCTGGGGCCAACGTCCTGACTTTC. This sequence encodes CASSLVGSTIYSGANVLTF. The rearrangement joins TRBV5-6 to TRBJ2-6; D is unclear. This CDR3 spans 19 amino acids. The ends were cut back, 0 bases at V and 0 bases at J, with 16 bases in the middle. The germline CDR1 and CDR2 sequences are SGHDT and YYEEEE.

This chain uses TRBV3-1 (or the pseudogene TRBV3-2) with TRBJ2-7; TRBD2 matches at 12 bases. J lost 6 bases, V lost 1 base, and 4 bases had no gene match. The CDR3 is 15 residues long. Germline CDR1 and CDR2: LGHDT and YNNKEL (reference sequence). In DNA form, the CDR3 reads TGTGCCAGCAGCCAAGGGACTAGCGGGATGGGCGAGCAGTACTTC. Translated: CASSQGTSGMGEQYF.

The chain uses TRBV14 and TRBJ1-4; D perhaps matches TRBD1 (5 bases). CDR1 and CDR2 (germline): SGHDN, FVKESK. This CDR3 spans 17 amino acids. Trimming took 4 bases from V and 2 from J, leaving 17 bases between them. In DNA, the CDR3 is TGTGCCAGCAGCCGGCAAGATGGGGGGAGCACTAATGAAAAACTGTTTTTT. Residues: CASSRQDGGSTNEKLFF.

CDR3 nucleotide sequence: TGTGCCAGCAGCTTGGGTGTGACTAGTAGCGAGCAGTACTTC. Translated, it gives CASSLGVTSSEQYF. The chain is built from TRBV5-6 and TRBJ2-7; possibly TRBD2 for D (6 bases). The germline V and J ends were trimmed by 0 bases and 6 bases, with 13 bases remaining between them. The CDR3 is 14 amino acids. Germline V gives CDR1 SGHDT, CDR2 YYEEEE.

V and J are TRBV7-2 and TRBJ1-2; 10 bases map to TRBD1. Trimming removed 3 bases from V and 8 bases from J; junction bases left unmatched: 3. Germline V gene data show CDR1 as SGHTA and CDR2 as FQGNSA. CDR3 length equals 13 residues. The CDR3 protein is CASSLGQGNGYTF. In nucleotides, the CDR3 is TGTGCCAGCAGCTTGGGACAGGGGAACGGCTACACCTTC.